Listed below are T cell receptor beta chains from one sample, sequenced in a study of blood T cell repertoires in COVID-19. Assay used: immunoSEQ multiplex PCR; TCRdb lists only in-frame clones, some missing. The sample gives approximately 94,000 clones, 88% of which show up once; roughly 5% is in the top ten. Input material: peripheral blood. These receptors were obtained from a woman aged 80 or older with active COVID-19. The CDR3 runs from the conserved cysteine through the conserved F or W. D genes are given only for firm matches. Expanded clones are given a class, and other clones once, few, many or no size at all.

D: .
length: 11
V: TRBV13
size: .
J: TRBJ2-5
CDR3: CASSQGETQYF
DNA: TGTGCCAGCAGCCAGGGGGAGACCCAGTACTTC

D: .
length: 13
V: TRBV29-1
size: .
J: TRBJ2-7
CDR3: CSVRGGGNSEQYF
DNA: TGCAGCGTGAGGGGGGGAGGGAATAGCGAGCAGTACTTC

D: TRBD1
length: 16
V: TRBV19
size: .
J: TRBJ1-1
CDR3: CASSTPRTGEDFEAFF
DNA: TGTGCCAGTAGTACCCCCAGGACAGGGGAAGATTTTGAAGCTTTCTTT

D: .
length: 14
V: TRBV27
size: .
J: TRBJ2-7
CDR3: CASSFRTDLREQYF
DNA: TGTGCCAGCAGTTTCAGGACTGACCTGCGGGAGCAGTACTTC

D: .
length: 13
V: TRBV19
size: .
J: TRBJ2-4
CDR3: CASSGRSGDIQYF
DNA: TGTGCCAGTAGTGGTCGGAGTGGAGACATTCAGTACTTC

D: TRBD2
length: 17
V: TRBV7-8
size: .
J: TRBJ2-3
CDR3: CASSFDLAGVRADTQYF
DNA: TGTGCCAGCAGCTTCGACCTAGCGGGAGTTAGAGCAGATACGCAGTATTTT

D: .
length: 15
V: TRBV7-8
size: .
J: TRBJ2-2
CDR3: CASSRGQRNTGELFF
DNA: TGTGCCAGCAGCCGAGGACAGCGGAACACCGGGGAGCTGTTTTTT

D: TRBD1
length: 15
V: TRBV4-1
size: .
J: TRBJ2-3
CDR3: CASSQVEGAGDTQYF
DNA: TGCGCCAGCAGCCAAGTCGAGGGGGCAGGAGATACGCAGTATTTT

D: .
length: 15
V: TRBV28
size: .
J: TRBJ2-2
CDR3: CASTLWAGNTGELFF
DNA: TGTGCCAGCACTCTATGGGCAGGGAACACCGGGGAGCTGTTTTTT

D: TRBD2
length: 19
V: TRBV11-3
size: .
J: TRBJ2-5
CDR3: CASSFEAGGPSNLLGTQYF
DNA: TGTGCCAGCAGCTTTGAGGCGGGAGGGCCGAGTAACTTATTGGGGACCCAGTACTTC

D: TRBD1
length: 15
V: TRBV6-5
size: .
J: TRBJ1-2
CDR3: CASRPSGQTYYGYTF
DNA: TGTGCCAGCAGGCCCTCGGGACAGACTTACTATGGCTACACCTTC

D: TRBD2
length: 14
V: TRBV7-2
size: .
J: TRBJ2-7
CDR3: CASSSGLGPAEQYF
DNA: TGTGCCAGCAGCTCGGGACTAGGCCCAGCCGAGCAGTACTTC

D: TRBD2
length: 16
V: TRBV19
size: .
J: TRBJ2-1
CDR3: CASMSGGTSGNGEQFF
DNA: TGTGCCAGTATGTCCGGCGGGACTAGCGGGAACGGTGAGCAGTTCTTC

D: .
length: 14
V: TRBV7-2
size: .
J: TRBJ2-7
CDR3: CASSLQGSSYEQYF
DNA: TGTGCCAGCAGCTTACAGGGGAGCTCCTACGAGCAGTACTTC

D: TRBD1
length: 14
V: TRBV7-9
size: .
J: TRBJ1-4
CDR3: CASSPGTGDEKLFF
DNA: TGTGCCAGCAGCCCCGGGACAGGGGATGAAAAACTGTTTTTT

D: .
length: 16
V: TRBV7-9
size: .
J: TRBJ1-4
CDR3: CASSSIQGPGGEKLFF
DNA: TGTGCCAGCAGCTCAATACAGGGCCCTGGAGGAGAAAAACTGTTTTTT

D: .
length: 16
V: TRBV4-1
size: .
J: TRBJ2-1
CDR3: CASSQGGGFSYNEQFF
DNA: TGCGCCAGCAGCCAAGGAGGGGGTTTTAGCTACAATGAGCAGTTCTTC

D: TRBD2
length: 15
V: TRBV5-1
size: .
J: TRBJ2-7
CDR3: CASSLVAGGAYEQYF
DNA: TGCGCCAGCAGCTTGGTGGCGGGGGGGGCCTACGAGCAGTACTTC

D: TRBD2
length: 15
V: TRBV6-5
size: .
J: TRBJ2-1
CDR3: CASSPRTSGYNEQFF
DNA: TGTGCCAGCAGTCCGAGGACTAGCGGATACAATGAGCAGTTCTTC

D: TRBD2
length: 15
V: TRBV20-1
size: .
J: TRBJ2-3
CDR3: CSASSLAESTDTQYF
DNA: TGCAGTGCTAGTAGCCTAGCGGAGAGCACAGATACGCAGTATTTT

D: TRBD2
length: 17
V: TRBV10-3
size: few
J: TRBJ2-7
CDR3: CAISEPPGTSVIYEQYF
DNA: TGTGCCATCAGTGAGCCGCCCGGGACTAGCGTTATATACGAGCAGTACTTC

D: .
length: 13
V: TRBV24-1
size: once
J: TRBJ2-1
CDR3: CATSDPFINEQFF
DNA: TGTGCCACCAGTGATCCATTCATCAATGAGCAGTTCTTC

D: TRBD1
length: 12
V: TRBV28
size: .
J: TRBJ1-2
CDR3: CASSLQGYGYTF
DNA: TGTGCCAGCAGCCTACAGGGGTATGGCTACACCTTC

D: .
length: 19
V: TRBV7-2
size: .
J: TRBJ2-6
CDR3: CASSPRQLPTTSGANVLTF
DNA: TGTGCCAGCAGCCCCCGACAGTTACCAACCACCTCTGGGGCCAACGTCCTGACTTTC

D: .
length: 12
V: TRBV3-1/TRBV3-2
size: .
J: TRBJ1-2
CDR3: CASSQDRGGYTF
DNA: TGTGCCAGCAGCCAAGACAGGGGTGGCTACACCTTC

D: TRBD2
length: 15
V: TRBV5-8
size: once
J: TRBJ2-7
CDR3: CASSLAVTSGYEQYF
DNA: TGTGCCAGCAGCTTGGCTGTGACTAGCGGTTACGAGCAGTACTTC

D: .
length: 13
V: TRBV11-2
size: .
J: TRBJ2-7
CDR3: CASSTSSYYEQYF
DNA: TGTGCCAGCAGCACTAGCTCGTACTACGAGCAGTACTTC

D: TRBD1
length: 14
V: TRBV10-3
size: .
J: TRBJ2-1
CDR3: CAIRGQANDNEQFF
DNA: TGTGCCATCAGGGGACAGGCAAACGACAATGAGCAGTTCTTC